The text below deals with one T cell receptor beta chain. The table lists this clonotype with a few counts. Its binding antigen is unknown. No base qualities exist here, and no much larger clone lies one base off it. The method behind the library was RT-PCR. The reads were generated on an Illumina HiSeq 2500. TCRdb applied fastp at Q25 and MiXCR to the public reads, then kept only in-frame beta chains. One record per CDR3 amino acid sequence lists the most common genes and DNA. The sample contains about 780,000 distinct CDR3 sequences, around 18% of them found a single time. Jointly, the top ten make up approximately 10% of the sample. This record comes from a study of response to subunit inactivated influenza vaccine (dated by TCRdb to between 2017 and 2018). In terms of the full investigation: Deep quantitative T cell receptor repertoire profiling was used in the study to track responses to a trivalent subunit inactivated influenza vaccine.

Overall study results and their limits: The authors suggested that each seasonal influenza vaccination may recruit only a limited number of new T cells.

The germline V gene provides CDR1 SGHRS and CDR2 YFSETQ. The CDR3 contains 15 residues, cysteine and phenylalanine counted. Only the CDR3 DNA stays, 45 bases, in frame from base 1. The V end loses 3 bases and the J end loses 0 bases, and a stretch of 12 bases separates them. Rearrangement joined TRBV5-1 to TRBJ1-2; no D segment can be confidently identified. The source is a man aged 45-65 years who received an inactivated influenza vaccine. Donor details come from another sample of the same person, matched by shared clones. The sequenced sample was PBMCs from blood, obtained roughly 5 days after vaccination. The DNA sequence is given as TGCGCCAGCAGCTCGTTTAGAGGAACTAACTATGGCTACACCTTC. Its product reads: CASSSFRGTNYGYTF. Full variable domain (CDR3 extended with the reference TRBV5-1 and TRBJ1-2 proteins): KAGVTQTPRYLIKTRGQQVTLSCSPISGHRSVSWYQQTPGQGLQFLFEYFSETQRNKGNFPGRFSGRQFSNSRSEMNVSTLELGDSALYLCASSSFRGTNYGYTFGSGTRLTVV.